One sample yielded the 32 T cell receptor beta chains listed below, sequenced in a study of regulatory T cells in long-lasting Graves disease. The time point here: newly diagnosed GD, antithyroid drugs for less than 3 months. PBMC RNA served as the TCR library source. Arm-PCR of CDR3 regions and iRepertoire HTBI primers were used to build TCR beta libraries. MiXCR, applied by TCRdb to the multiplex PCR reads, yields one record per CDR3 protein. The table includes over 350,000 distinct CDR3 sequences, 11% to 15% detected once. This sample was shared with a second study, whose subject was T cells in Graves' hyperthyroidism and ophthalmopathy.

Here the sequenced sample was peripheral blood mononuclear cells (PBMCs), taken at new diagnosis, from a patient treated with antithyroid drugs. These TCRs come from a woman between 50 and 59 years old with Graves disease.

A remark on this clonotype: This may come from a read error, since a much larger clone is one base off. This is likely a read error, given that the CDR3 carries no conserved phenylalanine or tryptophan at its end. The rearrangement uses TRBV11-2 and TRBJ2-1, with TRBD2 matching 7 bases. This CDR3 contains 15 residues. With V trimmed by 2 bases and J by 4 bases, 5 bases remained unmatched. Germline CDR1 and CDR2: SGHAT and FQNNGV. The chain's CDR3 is CASSLRLAEYNEQFL. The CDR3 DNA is TGTGCCAGCAGCTTACGTCTAGCGGAGTACAATGAGCAGTTCCTC.

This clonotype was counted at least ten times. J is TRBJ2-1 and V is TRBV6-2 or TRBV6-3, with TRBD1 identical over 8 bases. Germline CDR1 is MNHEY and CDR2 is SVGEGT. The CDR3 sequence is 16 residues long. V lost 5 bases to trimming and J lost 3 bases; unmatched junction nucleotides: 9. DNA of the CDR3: TGTGCCAGCAGTCCTGCAGGGGGCGCCAGCTACAATGAGCAGTTCTTC. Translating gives CASSPAGGASYNEQFF.

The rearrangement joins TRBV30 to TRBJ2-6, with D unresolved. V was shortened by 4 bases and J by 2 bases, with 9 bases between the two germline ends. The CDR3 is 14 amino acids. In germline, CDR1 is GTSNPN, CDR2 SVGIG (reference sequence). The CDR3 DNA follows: TGTGCCTGGACGAAGTCCCCTGGGGCCAACGTCCTGACTTTC. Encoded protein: CAWTKSPGANVLTF.

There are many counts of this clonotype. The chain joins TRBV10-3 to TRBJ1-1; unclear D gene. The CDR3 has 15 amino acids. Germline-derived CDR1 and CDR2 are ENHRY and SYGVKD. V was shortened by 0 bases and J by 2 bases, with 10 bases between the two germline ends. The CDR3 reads CAISESPSFNTEAFF. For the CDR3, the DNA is TGTGCCATCAGTGAGTCGCCCAGCTTTAACACTGAAGCTTTCTTT.

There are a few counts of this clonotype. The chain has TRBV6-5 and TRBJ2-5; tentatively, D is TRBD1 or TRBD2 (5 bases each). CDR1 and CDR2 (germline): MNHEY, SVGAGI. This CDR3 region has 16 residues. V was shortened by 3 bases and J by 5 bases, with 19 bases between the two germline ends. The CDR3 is CASSYGGVPFGETQYF. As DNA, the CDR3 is TGTGCCAGCAGTTATGGGGGAGTACCCTTTGGGGAGACCCAGTACTTC.

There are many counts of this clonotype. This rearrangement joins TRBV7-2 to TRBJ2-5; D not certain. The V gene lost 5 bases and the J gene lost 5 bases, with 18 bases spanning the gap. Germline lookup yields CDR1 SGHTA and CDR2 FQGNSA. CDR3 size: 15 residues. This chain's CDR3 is CASSPRPPPGETQYF. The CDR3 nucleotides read TGTGCCAGCAGCCCCCGGCCGCCTCCCGGGGAGACCCAGTACTTC.

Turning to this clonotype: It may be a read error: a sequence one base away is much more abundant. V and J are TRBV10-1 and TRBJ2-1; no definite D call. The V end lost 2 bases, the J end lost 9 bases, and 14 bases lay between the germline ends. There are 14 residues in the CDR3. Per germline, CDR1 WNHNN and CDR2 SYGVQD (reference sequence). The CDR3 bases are TGCGCCAGCAGTGAGGGTCAGGTGGGCGGTGAGCAGTTCTTC. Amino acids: CASSEGQVGGEQFF.

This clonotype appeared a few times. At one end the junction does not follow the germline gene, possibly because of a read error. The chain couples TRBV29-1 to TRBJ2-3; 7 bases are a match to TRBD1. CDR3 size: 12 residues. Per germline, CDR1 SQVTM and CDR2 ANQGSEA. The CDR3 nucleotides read TGCAGCGAAGGGACAGACACAGATGCGCAGTATTTT. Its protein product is CSEGTDTDAQYF.

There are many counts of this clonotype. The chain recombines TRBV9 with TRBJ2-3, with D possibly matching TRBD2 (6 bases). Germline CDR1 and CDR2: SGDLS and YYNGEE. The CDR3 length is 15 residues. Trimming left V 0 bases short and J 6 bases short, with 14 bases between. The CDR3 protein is CASSVAGAPPDTQYF. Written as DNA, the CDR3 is TGTGCCAGCAGCGTAGCGGGAGCACCCCCGGATACGCAGTATTTT.

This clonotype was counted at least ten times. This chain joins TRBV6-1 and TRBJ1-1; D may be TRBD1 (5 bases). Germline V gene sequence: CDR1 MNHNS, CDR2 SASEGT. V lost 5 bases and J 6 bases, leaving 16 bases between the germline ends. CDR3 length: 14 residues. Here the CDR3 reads CASSPTAQRAEAFF. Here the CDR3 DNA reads TGTGCCAGCAGTCCGACAGCCCAGCGGGCTGAAGCTTTCTTT.

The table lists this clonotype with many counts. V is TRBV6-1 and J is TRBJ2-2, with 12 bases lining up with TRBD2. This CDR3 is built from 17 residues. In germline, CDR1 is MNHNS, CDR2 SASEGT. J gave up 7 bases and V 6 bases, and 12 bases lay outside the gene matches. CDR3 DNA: TGTGCCAGCAGGCCGTGGGACTCTAGCGGGAGGGGCGGGGAGCTGTTTTTT. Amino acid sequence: CASRPWDSSGRGGELFF.

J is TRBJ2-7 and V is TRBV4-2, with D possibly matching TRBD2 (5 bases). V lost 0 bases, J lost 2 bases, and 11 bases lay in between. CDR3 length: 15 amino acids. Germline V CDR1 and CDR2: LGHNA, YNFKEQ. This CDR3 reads CASSQEDARAYEQYF. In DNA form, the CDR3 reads TGTGCCAGCAGCCAAGAGGACGCGCGGGCCTACGAGCAGTACTTC.

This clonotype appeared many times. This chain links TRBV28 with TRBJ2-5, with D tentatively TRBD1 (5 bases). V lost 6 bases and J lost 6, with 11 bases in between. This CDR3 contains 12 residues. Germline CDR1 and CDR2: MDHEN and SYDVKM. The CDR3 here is CASRGDSKTQYF. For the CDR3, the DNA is TGTGCCAGCAGGGGCGACAGTAAGACCCAGTACTTC.

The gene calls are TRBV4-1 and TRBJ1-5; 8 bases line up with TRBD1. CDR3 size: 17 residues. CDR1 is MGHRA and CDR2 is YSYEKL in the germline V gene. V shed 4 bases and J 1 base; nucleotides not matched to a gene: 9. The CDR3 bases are TGCGCCAGCAGCCCAAGAAGTTCAGGGGGCAGCAATCAGCCCCAGCATTTT. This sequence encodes CASSPRSSGGSNQPQHF.

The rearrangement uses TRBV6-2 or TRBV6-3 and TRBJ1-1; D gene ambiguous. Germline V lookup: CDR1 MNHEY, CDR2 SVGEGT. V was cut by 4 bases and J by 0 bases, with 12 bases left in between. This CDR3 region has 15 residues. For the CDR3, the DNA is TGTGCCAGCAGTTCTCACGCCGGGATGAACACTGAAGCTTTCTTT. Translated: CASSSHAGMNTEAFF.

In DNA, the CDR3 is TGTGCTTCCTGGACAGGGATCTACGAGCAGTACTTC. This sequence encodes CASWTGIYEQYF. V gene TRBV10-3 combines with J gene TRBJ2-7, with 8 bases fitting TRBD1. Germline CDR1 reads ENHRY; CDR2 reads SYGVKD. This CDR3 spans 12 amino acids.

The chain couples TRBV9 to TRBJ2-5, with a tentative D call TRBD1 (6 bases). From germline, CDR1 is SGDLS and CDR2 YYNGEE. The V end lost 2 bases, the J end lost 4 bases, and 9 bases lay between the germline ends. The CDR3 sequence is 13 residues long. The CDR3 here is CASSVQGTETQYF. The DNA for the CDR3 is TGTGCCAGCAGCGTTCAGGGGACAGAGACCCAGTACTTC.

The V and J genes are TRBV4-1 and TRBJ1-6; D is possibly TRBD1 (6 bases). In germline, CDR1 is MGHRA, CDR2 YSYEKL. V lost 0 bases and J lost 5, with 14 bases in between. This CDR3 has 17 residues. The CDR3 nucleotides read TGCGCCAGCAGCCAAGATACGAGGACAGCACATAATTCACCCCTCCACTTT. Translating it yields CASSQDTRTAHNSPLHF.

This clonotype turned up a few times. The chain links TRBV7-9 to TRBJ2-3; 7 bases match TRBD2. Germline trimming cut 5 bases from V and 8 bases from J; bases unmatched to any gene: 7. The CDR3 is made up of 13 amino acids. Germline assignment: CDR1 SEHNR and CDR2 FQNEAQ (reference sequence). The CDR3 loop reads CASSARTRPTQYF. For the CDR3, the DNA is TGTGCCAGCAGCGCCCGGACTAGGCCTACGCAGTATTTT.

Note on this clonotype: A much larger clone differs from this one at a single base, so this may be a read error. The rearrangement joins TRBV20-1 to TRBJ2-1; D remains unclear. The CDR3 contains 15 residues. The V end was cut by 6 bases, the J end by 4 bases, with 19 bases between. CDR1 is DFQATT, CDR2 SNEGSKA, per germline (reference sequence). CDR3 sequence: CSAKAFRARYNEQFF. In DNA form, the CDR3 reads TGCAGTGCCAAGGCTTTTAGGGCGAGATACAATGAGCAGTTCTTC.

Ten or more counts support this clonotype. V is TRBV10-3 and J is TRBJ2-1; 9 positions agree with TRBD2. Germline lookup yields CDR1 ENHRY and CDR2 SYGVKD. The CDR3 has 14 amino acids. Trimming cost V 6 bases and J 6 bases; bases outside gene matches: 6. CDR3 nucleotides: TGTGCCATCAGCGTGGGACTAGCCCCCAATGAGCAGTTCTTC. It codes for CAISVGLAPNEQFF.

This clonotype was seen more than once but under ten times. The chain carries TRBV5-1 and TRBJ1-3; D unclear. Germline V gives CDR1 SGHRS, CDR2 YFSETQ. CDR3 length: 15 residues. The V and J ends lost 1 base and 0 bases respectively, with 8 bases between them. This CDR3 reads CASSLWAASGNTIYF. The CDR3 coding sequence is TGCGCCAGCAGCTTGTGGGCAGCCTCTGGAAACACCATATATTTT.

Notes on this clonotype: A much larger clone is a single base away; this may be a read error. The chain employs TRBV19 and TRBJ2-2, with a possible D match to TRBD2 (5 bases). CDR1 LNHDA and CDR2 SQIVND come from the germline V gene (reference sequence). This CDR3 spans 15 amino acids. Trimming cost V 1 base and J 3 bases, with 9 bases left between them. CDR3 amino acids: CASSIGGVDTGELFF. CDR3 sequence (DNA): TGTGCCAGTAGTATAGGGGGAGTAGACACCGGGGAGCTGTTTTTT.

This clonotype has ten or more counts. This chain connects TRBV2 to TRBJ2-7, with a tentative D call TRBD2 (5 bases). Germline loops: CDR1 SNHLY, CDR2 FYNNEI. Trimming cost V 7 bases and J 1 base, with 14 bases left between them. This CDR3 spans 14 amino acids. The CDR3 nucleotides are TGTGCCAGCATTGAGGGAATCCCTTCCTACGAGCAGTACTTC. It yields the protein CASIEGIPSYEQYF.

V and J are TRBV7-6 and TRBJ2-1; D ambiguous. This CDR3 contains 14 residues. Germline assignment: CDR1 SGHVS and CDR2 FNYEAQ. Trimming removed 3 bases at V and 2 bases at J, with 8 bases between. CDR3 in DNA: TGTGCCAGCAGCTTGACTCCTACCTACAATGAGCAGTTCTTC. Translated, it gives CASSLTPTYNEQFF.

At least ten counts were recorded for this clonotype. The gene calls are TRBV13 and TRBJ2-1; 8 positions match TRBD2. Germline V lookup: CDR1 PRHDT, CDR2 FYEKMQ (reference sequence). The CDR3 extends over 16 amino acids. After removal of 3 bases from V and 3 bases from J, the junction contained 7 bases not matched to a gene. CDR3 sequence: CASSLGREEVYNEQFF. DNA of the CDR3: TGTGCCAGCAGCTTGGGGCGGGAGGAGGTCTACAATGAGCAGTTCTTC.

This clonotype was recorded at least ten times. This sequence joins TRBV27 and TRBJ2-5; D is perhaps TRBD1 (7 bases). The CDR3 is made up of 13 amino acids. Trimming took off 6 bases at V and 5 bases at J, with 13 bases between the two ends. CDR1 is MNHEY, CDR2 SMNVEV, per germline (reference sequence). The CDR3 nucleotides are TGTGCCAGCAGCCTGACAGGGAGGGAGACCCAGTACTTC. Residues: CASSLTGRETQYF.

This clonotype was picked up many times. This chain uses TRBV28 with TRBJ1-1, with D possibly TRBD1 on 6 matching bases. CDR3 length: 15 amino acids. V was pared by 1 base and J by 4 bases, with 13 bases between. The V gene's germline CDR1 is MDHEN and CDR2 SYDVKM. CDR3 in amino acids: CASSLLGGTITEAFF. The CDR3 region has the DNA TGTGCCAGCAGTTTATTAGGGGGGACAATCACTGAAGCTTTCTTT.

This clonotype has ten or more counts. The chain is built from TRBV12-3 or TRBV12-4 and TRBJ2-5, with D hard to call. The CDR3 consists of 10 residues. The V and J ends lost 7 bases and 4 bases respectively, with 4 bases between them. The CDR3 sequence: CASKGETQYF. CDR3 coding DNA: TGTGCCAGCAAAGGAGAGACCCAGTACTTC.

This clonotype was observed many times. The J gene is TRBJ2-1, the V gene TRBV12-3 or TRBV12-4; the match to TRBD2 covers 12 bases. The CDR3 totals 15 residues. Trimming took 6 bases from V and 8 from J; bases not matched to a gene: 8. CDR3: CASRPTSGSWDEQFF. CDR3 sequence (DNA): TGTGCCAGCAGGCCGACTAGCGGGAGCTGGGATGAGCAGTTCTTC.

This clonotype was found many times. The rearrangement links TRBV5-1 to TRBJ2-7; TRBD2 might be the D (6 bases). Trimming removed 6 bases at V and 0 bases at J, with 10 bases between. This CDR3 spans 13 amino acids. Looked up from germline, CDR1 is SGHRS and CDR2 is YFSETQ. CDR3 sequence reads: CASTDGGSYEQYF. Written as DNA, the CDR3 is TGCGCCAGCACCGACGGGGGCTCCTACGAGCAGTACTTC.

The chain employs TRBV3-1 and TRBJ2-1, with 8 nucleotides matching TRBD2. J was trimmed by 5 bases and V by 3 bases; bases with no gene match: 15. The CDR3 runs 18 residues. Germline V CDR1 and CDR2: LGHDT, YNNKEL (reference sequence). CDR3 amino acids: CASSQARLAHRRDNEQFF. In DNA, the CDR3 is TGTGCCAGCAGCCAGGCCCGACTAGCGCATCGCCGAGACAATGAGCAGTTCTTC.